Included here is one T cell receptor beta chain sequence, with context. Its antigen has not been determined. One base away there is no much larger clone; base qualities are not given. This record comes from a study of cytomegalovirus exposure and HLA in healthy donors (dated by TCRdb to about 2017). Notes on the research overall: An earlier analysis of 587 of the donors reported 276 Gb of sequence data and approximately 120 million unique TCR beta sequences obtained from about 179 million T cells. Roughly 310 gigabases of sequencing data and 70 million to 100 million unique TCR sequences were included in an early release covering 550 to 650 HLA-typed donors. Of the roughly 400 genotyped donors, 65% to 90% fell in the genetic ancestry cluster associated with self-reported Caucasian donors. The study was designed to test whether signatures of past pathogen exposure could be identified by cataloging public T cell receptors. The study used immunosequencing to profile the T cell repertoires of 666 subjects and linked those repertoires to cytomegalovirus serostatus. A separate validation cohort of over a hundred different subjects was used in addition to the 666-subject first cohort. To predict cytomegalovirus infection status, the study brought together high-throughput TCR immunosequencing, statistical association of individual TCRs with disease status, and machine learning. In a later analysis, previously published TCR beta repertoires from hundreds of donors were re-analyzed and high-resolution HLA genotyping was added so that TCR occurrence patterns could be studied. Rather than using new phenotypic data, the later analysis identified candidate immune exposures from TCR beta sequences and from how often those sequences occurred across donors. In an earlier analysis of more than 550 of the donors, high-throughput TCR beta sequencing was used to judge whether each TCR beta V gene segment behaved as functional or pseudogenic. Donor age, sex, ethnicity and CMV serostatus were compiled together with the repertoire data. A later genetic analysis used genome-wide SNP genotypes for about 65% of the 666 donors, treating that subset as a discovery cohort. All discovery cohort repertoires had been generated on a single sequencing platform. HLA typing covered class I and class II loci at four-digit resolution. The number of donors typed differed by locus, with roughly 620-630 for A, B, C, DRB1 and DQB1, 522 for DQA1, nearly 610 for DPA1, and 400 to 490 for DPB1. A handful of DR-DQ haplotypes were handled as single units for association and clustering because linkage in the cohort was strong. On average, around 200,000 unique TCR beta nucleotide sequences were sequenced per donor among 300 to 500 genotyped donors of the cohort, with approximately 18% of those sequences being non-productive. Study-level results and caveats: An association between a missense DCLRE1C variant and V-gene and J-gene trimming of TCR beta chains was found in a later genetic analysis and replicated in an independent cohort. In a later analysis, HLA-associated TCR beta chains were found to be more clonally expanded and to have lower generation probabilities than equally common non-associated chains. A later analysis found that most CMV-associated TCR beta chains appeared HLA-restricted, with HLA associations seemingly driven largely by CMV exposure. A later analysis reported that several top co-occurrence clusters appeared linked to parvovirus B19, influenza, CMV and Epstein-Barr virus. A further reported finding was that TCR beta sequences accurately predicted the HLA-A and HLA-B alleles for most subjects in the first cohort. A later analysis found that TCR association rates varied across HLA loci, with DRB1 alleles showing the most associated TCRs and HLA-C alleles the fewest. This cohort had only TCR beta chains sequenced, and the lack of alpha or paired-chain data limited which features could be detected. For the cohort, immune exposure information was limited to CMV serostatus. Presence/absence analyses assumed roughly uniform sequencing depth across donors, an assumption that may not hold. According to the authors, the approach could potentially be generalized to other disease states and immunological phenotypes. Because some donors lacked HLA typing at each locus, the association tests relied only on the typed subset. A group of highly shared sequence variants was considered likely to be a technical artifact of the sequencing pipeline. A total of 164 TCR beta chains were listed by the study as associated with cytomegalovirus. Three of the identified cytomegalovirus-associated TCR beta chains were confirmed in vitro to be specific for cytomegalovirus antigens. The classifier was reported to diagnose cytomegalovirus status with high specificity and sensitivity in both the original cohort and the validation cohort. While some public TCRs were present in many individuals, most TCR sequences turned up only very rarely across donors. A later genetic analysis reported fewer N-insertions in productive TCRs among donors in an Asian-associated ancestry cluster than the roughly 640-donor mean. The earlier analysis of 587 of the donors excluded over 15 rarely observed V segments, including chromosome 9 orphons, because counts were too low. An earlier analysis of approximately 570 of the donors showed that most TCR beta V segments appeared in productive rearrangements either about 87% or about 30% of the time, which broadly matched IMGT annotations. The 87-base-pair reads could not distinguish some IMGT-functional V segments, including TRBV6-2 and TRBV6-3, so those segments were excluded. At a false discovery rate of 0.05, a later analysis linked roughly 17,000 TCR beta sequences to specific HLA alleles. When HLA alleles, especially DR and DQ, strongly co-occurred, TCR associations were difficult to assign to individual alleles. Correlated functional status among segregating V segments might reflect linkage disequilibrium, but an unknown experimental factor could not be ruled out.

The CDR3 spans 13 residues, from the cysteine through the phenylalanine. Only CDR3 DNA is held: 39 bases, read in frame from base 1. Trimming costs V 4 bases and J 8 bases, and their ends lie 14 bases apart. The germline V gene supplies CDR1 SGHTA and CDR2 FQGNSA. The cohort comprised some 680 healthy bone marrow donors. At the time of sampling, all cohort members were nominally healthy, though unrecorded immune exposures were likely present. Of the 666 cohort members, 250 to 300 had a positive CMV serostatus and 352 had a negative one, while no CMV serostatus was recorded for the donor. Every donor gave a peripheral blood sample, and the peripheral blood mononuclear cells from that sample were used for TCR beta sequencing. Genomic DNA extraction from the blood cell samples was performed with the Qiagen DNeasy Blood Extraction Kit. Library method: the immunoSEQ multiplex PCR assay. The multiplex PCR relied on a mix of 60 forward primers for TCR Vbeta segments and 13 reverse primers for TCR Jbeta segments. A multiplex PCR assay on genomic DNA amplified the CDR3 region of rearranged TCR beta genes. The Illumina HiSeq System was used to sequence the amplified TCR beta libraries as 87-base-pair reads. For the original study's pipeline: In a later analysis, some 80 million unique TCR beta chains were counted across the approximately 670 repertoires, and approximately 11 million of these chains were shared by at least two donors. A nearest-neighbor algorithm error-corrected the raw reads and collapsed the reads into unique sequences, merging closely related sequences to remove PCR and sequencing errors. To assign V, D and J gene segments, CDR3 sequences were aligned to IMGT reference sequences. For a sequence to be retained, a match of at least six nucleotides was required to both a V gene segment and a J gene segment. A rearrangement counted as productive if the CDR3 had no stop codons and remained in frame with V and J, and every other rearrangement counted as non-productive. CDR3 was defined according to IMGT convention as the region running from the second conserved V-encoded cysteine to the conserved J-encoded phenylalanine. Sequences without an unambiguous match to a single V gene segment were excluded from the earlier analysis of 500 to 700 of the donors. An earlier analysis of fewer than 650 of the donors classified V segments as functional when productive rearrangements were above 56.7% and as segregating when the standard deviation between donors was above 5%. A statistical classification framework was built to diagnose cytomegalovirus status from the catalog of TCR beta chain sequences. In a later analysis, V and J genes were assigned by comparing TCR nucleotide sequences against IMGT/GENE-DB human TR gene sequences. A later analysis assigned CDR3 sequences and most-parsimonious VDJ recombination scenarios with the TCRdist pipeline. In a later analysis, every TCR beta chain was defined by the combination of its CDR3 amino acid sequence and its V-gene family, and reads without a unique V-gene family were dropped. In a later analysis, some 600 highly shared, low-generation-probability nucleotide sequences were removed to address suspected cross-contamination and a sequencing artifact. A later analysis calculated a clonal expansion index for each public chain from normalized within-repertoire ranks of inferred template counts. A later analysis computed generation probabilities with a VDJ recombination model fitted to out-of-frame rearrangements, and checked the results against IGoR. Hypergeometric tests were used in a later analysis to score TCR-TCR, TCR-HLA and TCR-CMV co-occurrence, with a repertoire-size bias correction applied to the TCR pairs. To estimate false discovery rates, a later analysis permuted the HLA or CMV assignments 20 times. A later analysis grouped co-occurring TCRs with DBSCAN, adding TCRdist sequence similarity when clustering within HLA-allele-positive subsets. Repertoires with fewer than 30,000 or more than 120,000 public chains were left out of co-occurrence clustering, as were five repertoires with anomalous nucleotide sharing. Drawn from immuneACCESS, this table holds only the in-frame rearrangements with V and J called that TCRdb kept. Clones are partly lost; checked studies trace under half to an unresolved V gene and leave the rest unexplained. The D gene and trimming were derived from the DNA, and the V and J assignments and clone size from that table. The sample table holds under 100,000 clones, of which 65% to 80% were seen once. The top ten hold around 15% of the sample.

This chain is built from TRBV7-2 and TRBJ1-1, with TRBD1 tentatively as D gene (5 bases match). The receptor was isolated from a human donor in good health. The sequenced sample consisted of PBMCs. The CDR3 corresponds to CASSSSLQVEAFF. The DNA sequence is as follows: TGTGCCAGCAGCTCCAGCCTACAGGTGGAAGCTTTCTTT. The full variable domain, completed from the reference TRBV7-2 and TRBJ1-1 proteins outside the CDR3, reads GAGVSQSPSNKVTEKGKDVELRCDPISGHTALYWYRQSLGQGLEFLIYFQGNSAPDKSGLPSDRFSAERTGGSVSTLTIQRTQQEDSAVYLCASSSSLQVEAFFGQGTRLTVV.